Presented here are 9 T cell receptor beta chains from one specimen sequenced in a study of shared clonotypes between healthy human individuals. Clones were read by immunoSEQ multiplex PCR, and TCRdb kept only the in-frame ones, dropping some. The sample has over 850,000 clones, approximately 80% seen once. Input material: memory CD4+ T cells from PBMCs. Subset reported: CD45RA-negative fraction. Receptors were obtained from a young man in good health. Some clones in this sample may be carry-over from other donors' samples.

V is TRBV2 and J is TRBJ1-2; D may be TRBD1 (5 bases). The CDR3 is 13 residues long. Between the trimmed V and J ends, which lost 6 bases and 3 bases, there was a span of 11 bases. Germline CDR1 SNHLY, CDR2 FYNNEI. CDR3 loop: CASRGTVDYGYTF. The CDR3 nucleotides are TGTGCCAGCAGGGGGACGGTTGACTATGGCTACACCTTC.

CDR3 nucleotide sequence: TGTGCCACCAGCAGAGATCTAGGACTAGCGGTTGGGGGCGAGCAGTACTTC. It codes for CATSRDLGLAVGGEQYF. V usage is TRBV15 and J usage is TRBJ2-7; 10 nucleotides agree with TRBD2. With V trimmed by 0 bases and J by 6 bases, 11 bases remained unmatched. The CDR3 extends over 17 amino acids. Looked up from germline, CDR1 is LNHNV and CDR2 is YYDKDF (reference sequence).

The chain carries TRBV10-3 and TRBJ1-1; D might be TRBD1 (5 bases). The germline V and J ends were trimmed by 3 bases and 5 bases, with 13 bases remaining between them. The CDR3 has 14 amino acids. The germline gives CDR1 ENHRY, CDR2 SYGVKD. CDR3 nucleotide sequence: TGTGCCATCAGTGATCTACCCGGGGGAACTGAAGCTTTCTTT. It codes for CAISDLPGGTEAFF.

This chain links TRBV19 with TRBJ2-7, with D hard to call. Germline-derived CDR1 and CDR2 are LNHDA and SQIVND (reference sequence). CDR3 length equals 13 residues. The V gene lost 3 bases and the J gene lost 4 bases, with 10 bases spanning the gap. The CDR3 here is CASSITRAYEQYF. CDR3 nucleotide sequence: TGTGCCAGTAGTATTACTCGGGCGTACGAGCAGTACTTC. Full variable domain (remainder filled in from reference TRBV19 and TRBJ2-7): DGGITQSPKYLFRKEGQNVTLSCEQNLNHDAMYWYRQDPGQGLRLIYYSQIVNDFQKGDIAEGYSVSREKKESFPLTVTSAQKNPTAFYLCASSITRAYEQYFGPGTRLTVT.

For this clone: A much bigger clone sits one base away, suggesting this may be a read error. CDR3 amino acids: CASRLRVNTEALF. The CDR3, as DNA: TGTGCCAGCCGCCTCAGGGTGAACACTGAAGCTCTCTTT. The chain is built from TRBV25-1 and TRBJ1-1, with D possibly matching TRBD1 (5 bases). Germline V gene lookup returns CDR1 MGHDK and CDR2 SYGVNS. The CDR3 contains 13 residues. The entire variable domain, with the rest obtained from reference TRBV25-1 and TRBJ1-1, is as follows: EADIYQTPRYLVIGTGKKITLECSQTMGHDKMYWYQQDPGMELHLIHYSYGVNSTEKGDLSSESTVSRIRTEHFPLTLESARPSHTSQYLCASRLRVNTEALFGQGTRLTVV.

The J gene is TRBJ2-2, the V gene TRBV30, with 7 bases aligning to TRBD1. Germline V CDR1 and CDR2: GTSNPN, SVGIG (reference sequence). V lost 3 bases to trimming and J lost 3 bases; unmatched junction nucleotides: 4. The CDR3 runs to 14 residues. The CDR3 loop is CAWREGAYTGELFF. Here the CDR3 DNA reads TGTGCCTGGAGAGAGGGGGCGTACACCGGGGAGCTGTTTTTT.

In nucleotides, the CDR3 is TGTGCCAGCAGCTTAAGGCAGGGACGTTTTAATGAGCAGTTCTTC. As protein: CASSLRQGRFNEQFF. The genes are TRBV11-3 and TRBJ2-1; D is tentatively TRBD1 or TRBD2 (5 bases each). Looked up from germline, CDR1 is SGHNT and CDR2 is YENEEA. There are 15 residues in the CDR3. Trimming took 2 bases from V and 7 from J, leaving 15 bases between them.

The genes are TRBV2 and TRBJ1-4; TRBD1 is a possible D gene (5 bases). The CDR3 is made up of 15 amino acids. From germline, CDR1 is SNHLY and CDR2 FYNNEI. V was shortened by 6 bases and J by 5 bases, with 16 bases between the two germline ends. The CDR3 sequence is CASSAPGRLNEKLFF. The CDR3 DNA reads TGTGCCAGCAGCGCACCGGGACGGCTAAATGAAAAACTGTTTTTT.

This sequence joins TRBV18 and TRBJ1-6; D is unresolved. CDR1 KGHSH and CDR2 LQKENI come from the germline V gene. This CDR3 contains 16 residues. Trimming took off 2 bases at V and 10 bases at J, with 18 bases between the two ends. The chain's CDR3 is CASSPLASTSPSPLHF. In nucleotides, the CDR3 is TGTGCCAGCTCACCATTGGCATCCACAAGTCCCTCACCCCTCCACTTT.